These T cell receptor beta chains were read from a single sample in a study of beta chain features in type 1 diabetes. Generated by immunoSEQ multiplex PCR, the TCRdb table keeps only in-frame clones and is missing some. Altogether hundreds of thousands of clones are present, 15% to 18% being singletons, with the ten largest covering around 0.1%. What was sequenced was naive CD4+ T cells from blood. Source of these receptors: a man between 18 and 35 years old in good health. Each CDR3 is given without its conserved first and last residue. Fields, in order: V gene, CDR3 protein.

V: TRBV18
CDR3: ASSPASTDTQY

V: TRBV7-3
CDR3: ASSFNGFTDEQF

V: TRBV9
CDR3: ASSPLGGPTGELF

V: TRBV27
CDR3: ASSPRVLRGSETQY

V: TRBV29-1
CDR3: SVEEGADTQY

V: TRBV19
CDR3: ASSPDRGPQETQY

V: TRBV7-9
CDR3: ASSGGTSGAYEQY

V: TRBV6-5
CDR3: ASSYSRGTEAF

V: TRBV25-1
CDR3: ASSDFTGSGNGYT

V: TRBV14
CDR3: ASSQGRGGDYNEQF

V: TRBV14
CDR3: ASSQDSPGPSSYEQY